Many counts were recorded for the clone carrying this TCR beta chain. Its target is not known. This CDR3 spans 15 amino acids. Germline CDR1 MDHEN, CDR2 SYDVKM. Trimming cost V 8 bases and J 4 bases, with 18 bases left between them. As for time point: persistent/refractory GD, antithyroid drugs over 5 years with positive TRAb. After RNA was extracted from PBMCs, the TCR library was made from it. This sample is part of a study of regulatory T cells in long-lasting Graves disease. The TCR beta library used iRepertoire HTBI primers with Arm-PCR amplification of CDR3. As originally analysed: Detected in the samples were over 60 TRBV and approximately 14 TRBJ segments. TCRdb re-called the multiplex PCR reads through MiXCR, storing one row per CDR3 protein. The V and J calls and clone size are TCRdb's, not the authors'. This sample yields around 430,000 distinct CDR3 sequences, of which roughly 22% are seen a single time; over 10% belongs to the top ten.

Points from the study as a whole: Possibly, accuracy suffered from the small sample size.

The receptor was isolated from a female donor with Graves disease. This material consisted of peripheral blood mononuclear cells (PBMCs), taken when the disease was refractory, from a patient treated with antithyroid drugs. This rearrangement joins TRBV28 to TRBJ1-5, with no clear D. The DNA for the CDR3 is TGTGCCAGCCAGCCCCCCCCCTCAGATAATCAGCCCCAGCATTTT. The encoded protein is CASQPPPSDNQPQHF. Supplemented by reference TRBV28 and TRBJ1-5, the full variable domain reads DVKVTQSSRYLVKRTGEKVFLECVQDMDHENMFWYRQDPGLGLRLIYFSYDVKMKEKGDIPEGYSVSREKKERFSLILESASTNQTSMYLCASQPPPSDNQPQHFGDGTRLSIL.